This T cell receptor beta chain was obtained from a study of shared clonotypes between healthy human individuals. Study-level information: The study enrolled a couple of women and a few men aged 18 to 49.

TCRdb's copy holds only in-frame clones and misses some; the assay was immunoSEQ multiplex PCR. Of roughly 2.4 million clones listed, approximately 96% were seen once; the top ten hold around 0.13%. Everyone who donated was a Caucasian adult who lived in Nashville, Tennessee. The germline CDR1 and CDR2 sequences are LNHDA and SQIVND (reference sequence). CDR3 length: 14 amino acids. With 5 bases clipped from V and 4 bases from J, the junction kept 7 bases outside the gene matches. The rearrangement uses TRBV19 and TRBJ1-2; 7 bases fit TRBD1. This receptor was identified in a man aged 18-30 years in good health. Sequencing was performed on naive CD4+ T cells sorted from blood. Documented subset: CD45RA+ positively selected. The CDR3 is CASSLQGDSYGYTF. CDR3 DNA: TGTGCCAGTAGTTTGCAGGGGGATAGCTATGGCTACACCTTC.